This T cell receptor beta chain was sequenced for a study of tumor-infiltrating lymphocytes in primary liver carcinoma. A constant-region primer primed TCR beta cDNA synthesis from about 0.55 ug of total RNA. ARM-PCR was slightly modified, and three nested multiplex PCR rounds with it gave rise to the TCR beta libraries. Two initial PCR rounds of around 10 cycles each paired TRBV1-TRBV30 forward primers with a C-beta reverse primer. One entry per CDR3 protein, called by TCRdb with MiXCR from the multiplex PCR reads. The sample has 40,000 to 60,000 distinct CDR3 sequences; just over 70% are singletons. In regard to this clonotype: The target antigen is unknown.

Without any cell sorting, about 20-31 mg of bulk tissue yielded co-extracted RNA and DNA. By surgical resection, the patients were treated for their primary liver carcinoma. Trimming stripped 5 bases from V and 4 bases from J, with 22 bases between. CDR1 and CDR2 (germline): SGDLS, YYNGEE. The CDR3 is 16 amino acids. Study-wide points: Top clones occupying all five tumor regions numbered only about 8-25%.

The chain uses TRBV9 and TRBJ2-7; a possible D gene is TRBD2 (5 bases). The sequencing sample was made of liver tumor tissue from sampling region 5. Subset reported: tumor region T5, tumor centre. The TCR comes from a man between 35 and 55 years old with primary liver carcinoma and hepatitis B virus infection. The DNA of the CDR3 is TGTGCCAGCAGGTTCAATCCGGGGAGTGTGTTTTACGAGCAGTACTTC. Translation gives CASRFNPGSVFYEQYF.